The 2 T cell receptor beta chains below were found in one sample sequenced in a study of T-cell memory formation after mild COVID-19. TCRdb recomputed calls from the 5' RACE reads with MiXCR, one row per CDR3 protein. The data show roughly 130,000 distinct CDR3 sequences, with about a sixth seen just once and over 4% held by the top ten. Sequencing input: PBMCs or a T cell subset sorted from them (not recorded which). These receptors originate from a man aged 18-30 years who had mild COVID-19 (a few samples of this study predate the infection). Cell type and time point are not known.

This clonotype has more than one count but fewer than ten. The chain recombines TRBV5-6 with TRBJ2-3, with D tentatively TRBD1 or TRBD2 (5 bases each). The V end lost 7 bases, the J end lost 6 bases, and 15 bases lay between the germline ends. The CDR3 is 13 residues long. In germline, CDR1 is SGHDT, CDR2 YYEEEE. The CDR3 sequence: CASGTPGGDTQYF. The CDR3, as DNA: TGTGCCAGCGGGACCCCGGGTGGGGATACGCAGTATTTT.

This clonotype was seen a few times. This chain links TRBV5-1 with TRBJ2-1; D is undetermined. CDR3 length equals 13 residues. V was trimmed by 0 bases and J by 2 bases, leaving 3 bases between them. CDR1 and CDR2 from the germline V gene are SGHRS and YFSETQ. In DNA, the CDR3 is TGCGCCAGCAGCTTGGGCGCCTACAATGAGCAGTTCTTC. Translation: CASSLGAYNEQFF.